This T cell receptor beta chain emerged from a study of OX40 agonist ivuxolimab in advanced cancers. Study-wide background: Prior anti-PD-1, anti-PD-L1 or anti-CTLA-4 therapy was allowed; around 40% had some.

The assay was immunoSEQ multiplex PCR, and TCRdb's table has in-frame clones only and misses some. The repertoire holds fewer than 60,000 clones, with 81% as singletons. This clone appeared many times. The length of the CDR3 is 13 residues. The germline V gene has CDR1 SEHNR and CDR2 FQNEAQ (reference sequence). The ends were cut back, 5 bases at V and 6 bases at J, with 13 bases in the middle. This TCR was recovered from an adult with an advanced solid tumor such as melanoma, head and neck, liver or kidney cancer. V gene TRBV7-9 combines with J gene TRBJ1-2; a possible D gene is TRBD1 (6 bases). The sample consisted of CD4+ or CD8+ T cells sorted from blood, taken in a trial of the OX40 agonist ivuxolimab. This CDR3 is CASSPTGLHGYTF. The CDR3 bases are TGTGCCAGCAGCCCCACAGGGCTCCATGGCTACACCTTC.